A selection of T cell receptor beta chains follows, all from one sample in a study of shared T cell receptors in the human thymus. Here immunoSEQ multiplex PCR was the method, and the copy in TCRdb shows in-frame clones only, minus some. The table lists hundreds of thousands of clones, roughly 94% of them singletons. The sequenced sample consisted of thymocytes. Receptor source: a human donor. The CDR3 runs from the conserved cysteine through the conserved F or W. A D gene is named only where the DNA matches it firmly. Size tells how often a clone was seen (once, few, many) or the class of an expanded clone, and some rows leave it out.

cdr3_length	v_call	d_call	clone_size	j_call	cdr3_nt	cdr3_aa
17	TRBV7-8	-	-	TRBJ2-3	TGTGCCAGCAGCTTAGCGGGACCCGACGGGGGCACAGATACGCAGTATTTT	CASSLAGPDGGTDTQYF
15	TRBV5-1	TRBD2	-	TRBJ2-3	TGCGCCAGCCTACGGACTAGCGGGAGCACAGATACGCAGTATTTT	CASLRTSGSTDTQYF
16	TRBV10-3	TRBD1	-	TRBJ1-1	TGTGCCATCAGCCCCGGACAGGCCAGGGCGAACACTGAAGCTTTCTTT	CAISPGQARANTEAFF
16	TRBV9	TRBD2	-	TRBJ2-2	TGTGCCAGCAGCGTAGTAGCGGGAGGGGGCACCGGGGAGCTGTTTTTT	CASSVVAGGGTGELFF
15	TRBV7-9	-	-	TRBJ2-2	TGTGCCAGCAGCTTAAATGTGGCGAACACCGGGGAGCTGTTTTTT	CASSLNVANTGELFF
15	TRBV5-8	-	-	TRBJ2-1	TGTGCCAGCAGCTTGGCCCAGGGACCCGCCAATGAGCAGTTCTTC	CASSLAQGPANEQFF
16	TRBV7-3	TRBD1	-	TRBJ2-2	TGTGCCAGCAGCTTAACGGGACAGGCGAACACCGGGGAGCTGTTTTTT	CASSLTGQANTGELFF
17	TRBV19	TRBD2	-	TRBJ2-3	TGTGCCAGTGCCCGGGGACTAGCGGGAGAGGAGGAGGATACGCAGTATTTT	CASARGLAGEEEDTQYF
17	TRBV28	-	-	TRBJ1-5	TGTGCCAGCAGTTTAGTCGTCGGAACATATAGCAATCAGCCCCAGCATTTT	CASSLVVGTYSNQPQHF
17	TRBV7-9	TRBD2	-	TRBJ2-1	TGTGCCAGCAGCCTGTTGACTAGCGGGAGGGGTTACAATGAGCAGTTCTTC	CASSLLTSGRGYNEQFF
14	TRBV4-1	-	-	TRBJ2-7	TGCGCCAGCAGCCAAGAAGGCCTAGACTACGAGCAGTACTTC	CASSQEGLDYEQYF
16	TRBV25-1	TRBD1	-	TRBJ1-4	TGTGCCAGCAGTGACCGGGACAGGGTAACTAATGAAAAACTGTTTTTT	CASSDRDRVTNEKLFF
17	TRBV7-7	-	-	TRBJ2-5	TGTGCCAGCAGCCTTGACCGCCACCTGGCAGCCAAAGAGACCCAGTACTTC	CASSLDRHLAAKETQYF
14	TRBV7-2	TRBD1	-	TRBJ2-5	TGTGCCAGCAGCTGGACAGGGGCGACGGAGACCCAGTACTTC	CASSWTGATETQYF
14	TRBV4-1	-	-	TRBJ2-5	TGCGCCAGCAGCCAAGGGAGTGGGTCGGAGACCCAGTACTTC	CASSQGSGSETQYF
17	TRBV28	-	-	TRBJ2-7	TGTGCCAGCAGTATCGACAATAGGGGGGGGCAGTTTTACGAGCAGTACTTC	CASSIDNRGGQFYEQYF
15	TRBV27	-	-	TRBJ1-5	TGTGCCAGCAGTTTGGAGGGAATCGGCAATCAGCCCCAGCATTTT	CASSLEGIGNQPQHF
17	TRBV5-4	-	-	TRBJ1-1	TGTGCCAGCAGCCCGAGAGTTCGAACACTAATGAACACTGAAGCTTTCTTT	CASSPRVRTLMNTEAFF
14	TRBV5-1	-	-	TRBJ2-5	TGCGCCAGCAGCTTGGAACTAAACCAAGAGACCCAGTACTTC	CASSLELNQETQYF
18	TRBV4-1	TRBD1	once	TRBJ2-2	TGCGCCAGCAGCCACCTCTGGGACAGCCTTCTAAACACCGGGGAGCTGTTTTTT	CASSHLWDSLLNTGELFF
16	TRBV7-9	TRBD2	-	TRBJ2-1	TGTGCCAGCAGCCCCCGGGGAGCGGGAGAGGGCAATGAGCAGTTCTTC	CASSPRGAGEGNEQFF
15	TRBV18	-	-	TRBJ1-2	TGTGCCAGCTCACCAATCGGGACCCCCCGCTATGGCTACACCTTC	CASSPIGTPRYGYTF
17	TRBV28	TRBD2	-	TRBJ2-3	TGTGCCAGCATCACAACTACCTGGCTAGCGGACACAGATACGCAGTATTTT	CASITTTWLADTDTQYF
11	TRBV12-5	-	-	TRBJ1-2	TGTGCTAGTGGTTTAGTTCATGGCTACACCTTC	CASGLVHGYTF
11	TRBV20-1	-	-	TRBJ2-7	TGCAGTGCCCATTTTCCCTACGAGCAGTACTTC	CSAHFPYEQYF
14	TRBV7-6	-	-	TRBJ2-1	TGTGCCAGCAGCTTAGGGGGATATAACAATGAGCAGTTCTTC	CASSLGGYNNEQFF
15	TRBV30	TRBD1	-	TRBJ2-7	TGTGCCTGGAGTTCGAAGGCCCAGGGGGTCCACGAGCAGTACTTC	CAWSSKAQGVHEQYF
17	TRBV5-1	TRBD1	-	TRBJ2-3	TGCGCCAGCAGCCTGCGTAAGGGACAGGGGATCACAGATACGCAGTATTTT	CASSLRKGQGITDTQYF
15	TRBV7-9	TRBD2	-	TRBJ2-1	TGTGCCAGCAGCTTTTGGACTAGCGGATACAATGAGCAGTTCTTC	CASSFWTSGYNEQFF
12	TRBV27	TRBD1	-	TRBJ2-7	TGTGCCAGCACCGACAGGGGGTACGAGCAGTACTTC	CASTDRGYEQYF
15	TRBV9	-	-	TRBJ2-4	TGTGCCAGCAGCCACGGGGGAACGACCAAAAACATTCAGTACTTC	CASSHGGTTKNIQYF
18	TRBV11-1	TRBD2	-	TRBJ2-5	TGTGCCAGCAGGCGGGGACTAGCGGGAACTCCGTACCAAGAGACCCAGTACTTC	CASRRGLAGTPYQETQYF
11	TRBV7-9	-	-	TRBJ2-3	TGTGCCAGCAGCTTAAAGGATACGCAGTATTTT	CASSLKDTQYF
15	TRBV6-5	TRBD1	-	TRBJ2-2	TGTGCCAGCAGTTACGGACAGGGTACCACCGGGGAGCTGTTTTTT	CASSYGQGTTGELFF
14	TRBV4-3	-	-	TRBJ2-2	TGCGCCAGCAGCCAAGAAAGGGTGGGGGGGGAGCTGTTTTTT	CASSQERVGGELFF
16	TRBV30	-	-	TRBJ1-6	TGTGCCTGGAGTGTACGTCACGCAGCCGAGGGTTCACCCCTCCACTTT	CAWSVRHAAEGSPLHF
12	TRBV7-9	-	-	TRBJ1-2	TGTGCCAGCAGCCCTCTAGTGTATGGCTACACCTTC	CASSPLVYGYTF
16	TRBV9	-	-	TRBJ1-4	TGTGCCAGCAGCGGCTACCAGCAGGGAAGCCATGAAAAACTGTTTTTT	CASSGYQQGSHEKLFF
10	TRBV28	-	-	TRBJ1-2	TGTGCCAGCACCGGAGATGGCTACACCTTC	CASTGDGYTF
16	TRBV27	TRBD1	-	TRBJ1-2	TGTGCCAGCAGGCCCAGGCGGACAGGGGGCGCGTCTGGCTACACCTTC	CASRPRRTGGASGYTF
17	TRBV28	TRBD1	-	TRBJ2-7	TGTGCCAGCAGATCAAACCCCGGACAGGGGGCATCCCACGAGCAGTACTTC	CASRSNPGQGASHEQYF
15	TRBV15	-	-	TRBJ1-1	TGTGCCACCAGCCTTCGGAGGGGGGCTAACACTGAAGCTTTCTTT	CATSLRRGANTEAFF
16	TRBV28	TRBD1	-	TRBJ1-5	TGTGCCAGCAGTGTGACAGGGCTCAATAGCAATCAGCCCCAGCATTTT	CASSVTGLNSNQPQHF
13	TRBV18	-	-	TRBJ2-5	TGTGCCAGCTCACTGGGGATTCAAGAGACCCAGTACTTC	CASSLGIQETQYF